The 28 T cell receptor beta chains below were found in one sample sequenced in a study of tumor and adjacent non-tumor tissue in lung cancer (dated by TCRdb to 2016 to 2018). RNA was extracted from bulk unsorted tissue and checked for quality with a NanoDrop ND-1000 and an Agilent 2100. Libraries came from multiplex PCR. Sequencing used an Illumina HiSeq 2500. Following protocols modified from ARM-PCR, the researchers constructed TCRbeta libraries through three rounds of nested PCR with primers (Table S4). TCRdb cleaned the public reads at Q25 with fastp, built clones with MiXCR and kept in-frame beta chains. Rows with a matching CDR3 protein are joined into one entry that keeps the most common DNA and genes. Across this sample there are about 79,000 distinct CDR3 sequences, with just under 75% seen only once. Around 9.5% of the sample is in the top ten clones. Sequenced input: lung tumor tissue. These receptors were collected from a woman in her 40s with non-small cell lung cancer.

This clonotype was detected only a few times. The chain is built from TRBV15 and TRBJ1-4; TRBD1 agrees at 7 bases. CDR3 length: 16 residues. Germline CDR1 is LNHNV and CDR2 is YYDKDF (reference sequence). V was pared by 3 bases and J by 4 bases, with 8 bases of the junction left unmatched. In DNA, the CDR3 is TGTGCCACCAGCAGGAATACAGGGGCCCTTAATGAAAAACTGTTTTTT. As protein: CATSRNTGALNEKLFF.

The sample holds many counts of this clonotype. The chain recombines TRBV5-4 with TRBJ2-5; weak D call: TRBD2 (6 bases). Germline V gene data show CDR1 as SGHNT and CDR2 as YYREEE (reference sequence). The CDR3 consists of 15 residues. With 4 bases removed from V and 5 bases from J, the gap between germline ends came to 18 bases. In nucleotides, the CDR3 is TGTGCCAGCAGCCCAGGAGGGGTGTCGGTTGAGACCCAGTACTTC. It encodes CASSPGGVSVETQYF.

The genes are TRBV11-3 and TRBJ2-1; 7 bases align to TRBD2. Germline CDR1 and CDR2: SGHNT and YENEEA. CDR3 size: 17 residues. V shed 0 bases, J shed 6 bases, and the junction held 11 bases outside the gene matches. The CDR3 sequence: CASSLELTCGSLNEQFF. CDR3 bases: TGTGCCAGCAGCTTAGAGTTGACTTGCGGGAGCCTCAATGAGCAGTTCTTC.

Only a few counts were recorded for this clonotype. The V and J genes are TRBV6-1 and TRBJ2-5; possibly TRBD1 or TRBD2 for D (5 bases each). Trimming took 5 bases from V and 2 from J, leaving 15 bases between them. Per germline, CDR1 MNHNS and CDR2 SASEGT. The CDR3 is 15 residues long. The CDR3 is CASSLSSEGQETQYF. DNA of the CDR3: TGTGCCAGCAGTCTTTCTAGTGAGGGGCAAGAGACCCAGTACTTC.

This clonotype has at least ten counts. The genes are TRBV6-5 and TRBJ2-3; the D is unclear. CDR1 and CDR2 (germline): MNHEY, SVGAGI. The CDR3 length is 15 residues. The germline V and J ends were trimmed by 0 bases and 0 bases, with 7 bases remaining between them. CDR3 protein: CASSYSQTSTDTQYF. The CDR3 bases are TGTGCCAGCAGTTACTCCCAAACTAGCACAGATACGCAGTATTTT.

This clonotype was observed at least ten times. The rearrangement joins TRBV10-3 to TRBJ1-4; D unresolved. The CDR3 length is 14 residues. Germline CDR1 and CDR2: ENHRY and SYGVKD. Between the trimmed V and J ends, which lost 3 bases and 7 bases, there was a span of 12 bases. In DNA form, the CDR3 reads TGTGCCATCAGTGACGAGGGAAGAGGTGAAAAACTGTTTTTT. Translated: CAISDEGRGEKLFF.

The rearrangement uses TRBV20-1 and TRBJ2-7, with a possible D match to TRBD1 (6 bases). CDR1 is DFQATT and CDR2 is SNEGSKA in the germline V gene (reference sequence). V was shortened by 6 bases and J by 2 bases, with 20 bases between the two germline ends. This CDR3 region has 15 residues. This CDR3 is CSADTRDIVTYEQYF. The DNA for the CDR3 is TGCAGTGCCGATACAAGGGACATAGTTACCTACGAGCAGTACTTC.

For this clonotype: One base away lies a much larger clone, so this may be a sequencing read error. The rearrangement links TRBV7-9 to TRBJ1-5, with D possibly TRBD1 on 5 matching bases. The V gene lost 5 bases and the J gene lost 5 bases, with 10 bases spanning the gap. This CDR3 spans 13 amino acids. Germline V gene lookup returns CDR1 SEHNR and CDR2 FQNEAQ (reference sequence). CDR3 loop: CASSLEGYQPQHF. For the CDR3, the DNA is TGTGCCAGCAGCCTCGAGGGGTATCAGCCCCAGCATTTT.

About this clonotype: The junction does not match germline at one end; this may be a read error. This rearrangement joins TRBV10-3 to TRBJ2-3; 15 nucleotides match TRBD2. The CDR3 has 15 amino acids. In germline, CDR1 is ENHRY, CDR2 SYGVKD. DNA for the CDR3: TGTGCCATCAGGACGGGACTAGCGGGGGGAGATACACAGTATTTT. Translation: CAIRTGLAGGDTQYF.

The chain uses TRBV6-6 and TRBJ2-2, with D perhaps being TRBD1 or TRBD2 (5 bases each). V dropped 11 bases and J dropped 13 bases, with 26 bases sitting between them. CDR1 and CDR2 (germline): MNHNY, SVGAGI (reference sequence). The CDR3 runs 14 residues. The CDR3 sequence: CAGNSGTATGMLFF. CDR3 sequence (DNA): TGTGCCGGCAATTCGGGGACGGCCACCGGGATGCTGTTTTTT.

This clonotype was seen ten or more times. V usage is TRBV25-1 and J usage is TRBJ2-5; D might be TRBD1 (5 bases). Germline CDR1 reads MGHDK; CDR2 reads SYGVNS. Trimming took off 3 bases at V and 5 bases at J, with 13 bases between the two ends. The CDR3 contains 14 residues. The CDR3 loop is CASSDYRGAETQYF. CDR3 nucleotides: TGTGCCAGCAGTGATTATAGGGGCGCGGAGACCCAGTACTTC.

This chain connects TRBV5-1 to TRBJ1-6; 10 bases match TRBD1. The CDR3 is 14 residues long. Per germline, CDR1 SGHRS and CDR2 YFSETQ. Germline trimming cut 8 bases from V and 8 bases from J; bases unmatched to any gene: 7. CDR3 nucleotides: TGCGCCAGGTCCGGACAGGGGGGGGATTCACCCCTCCACTTT. This codes for CARSGQGGDSPLHF.

Remarks on this clonotype: An end of the junction does not agree with germline; a read error may underlie this. This chain links TRBV20-1 with TRBJ2-3; possible D gene TRBD2, 6 bases. This CDR3 spans 12 amino acids. The germline CDR1 and CDR2 sequences are DFQATT and SNEGSKA (reference sequence). The CDR3 loop reads CSSPGAADTQNF. For the CDR3, the DNA is TGCAGTTCCCCGGGAGCAGCAGATACGCAGAATTTT.

This clonotype was recorded only once. The junction differs from germline at one of its ends, possibly a read error. The chain is built from TRBV12-3 or TRBV12-4 and TRBJ2-5; D unresolved. This CDR3 region has 14 residues. The CDR3 DNA reads as TGTGACAGCAGTTTAGAAGGAATTCAAGAGACCCAATACTTC. It is translated as CDSSLEGIQETQYF.

In regard to this clonotype: A much larger clone is a single base away; this may be a read error. The chain links TRBV6-1 to TRBJ2-1; D is possibly TRBD2 (5 bases). Per germline, CDR1 MNHNS and CDR2 SASEGT. V lost 5 bases to trimming and J lost 5 bases, with 13 bases between them. The CDR3 runs 14 residues. This chain's CDR3 is CASSLRTSHNEQFF. The CDR3 DNA sequence: TGTGCCAGCAGTCTCAGGACTTCACACAATGAGCAGTTCTTC.

Details on this clonotype: One junction end disagrees with the germline gene, perhaps due to a read error. The J gene is TRBJ2-1, the V gene TRBV11-2; D gene unclear. The CDR3 spans 16 residues. The V gene's germline CDR1 is SGHAT and CDR2 FQNNGV. CDR3: CDSSKTLATLYNEQFF. The CDR3 bases are TGTGACAGCAGCAAGACACTGGCTACACTGTACAATGAGCAGTTCTTC.

In the case of this clonotype: A junction end diverges from the germline sequence, so it may reflect a read error. V and J are TRBV11-2 and TRBJ2-1; D perhaps matches TRBD2 (6 bases). Germline V gene data show CDR1 as SGHAT and CDR2 as FQNNGV. The CDR3 is made up of 16 amino acids. The CDR3 loop reads CANSRTLAALYNEQFF. In nucleotides, the CDR3 is TGTGCCAACAGCAGAACACTAGCTGCACTGTACAATGAGCAGTTCTTC.

As concerns this clonotype: One end of the junction is discordant with germline, which a read error may explain. V gene TRBV11-2 combines with J gene TRBJ2-7, with D possibly TRBD2 on 5 matching bases. Germline V CDR1 and CDR2: SGHAT, FQNNGV. The CDR3 runs to 14 residues. CDR3 region: CASNSPKERWEHYF. The CDR3 nucleotides read TGTGCCAGCAACTCCCCCAAGGAACGGTGGGAGCACTACTTC.

As regards this clonotype: This may come from a read error, since a much larger clone is one base off. The chain carries TRBV20-1 and TRBJ2-5; D is unclear. This CDR3 is built from 14 residues. Between the trimmed V and J ends, which lost 3 bases and 4 bases, there was a span of 15 bases. Germline CDR1 reads DFQATT; CDR2 reads SNEGSKA (reference sequence). The CDR3 here is CSARRSLGIETQYF. The CDR3 region has the DNA TGCAGTGCTAGGAGGTCCCTGGGGATAGAGACCCAGTACTTC.

V is TRBV5-4 and J is TRBJ1-5; perhaps TRBD1 as D (6 bases). There are 12 residues in the CDR3. Germline V gene sequence: CDR1 SGHNT, CDR2 YYREEE (reference sequence). CDR3 region: CTWWGAGQPQHF. Written as DNA, the CDR3 is TGTACTTGGTGGGGGGCGGGTCAGCCCCAGCATTTT.

The chain has TRBV6-5 and TRBJ1-1, with 9 bases fitting TRBD1. CDR1 MNHEY and CDR2 SVGAGI come from the germline V gene. This CDR3 comprises 12 residues. The CDR3: CTNGNRGPEAFF. In DNA, the CDR3 is TGTACCAACGGCAACAGGGGGCCTGAAGCTTTCTTT.

This clonotype was counted ten times or more. This chain joins TRBV6-6 and TRBJ2-4; maybe TRBD2 (6 bases). Germline assignment: CDR1 MNHNY and CDR2 SVGAGI (reference sequence). The V gene lost 0 bases and the J gene lost 0 bases, with 12 bases spanning the gap. The CDR3 length is 17 residues. The CDR3 DNA reads as TGTGCCAGCAGTTACTCGTTTCGGGACTTAGCCAAAAACATTCAGTACTTC. Translated, it gives CASSYSFRDLAKNIQYF.

A single count supports this clonotype. One end of the junction does not line up with germline, which may come from a read error. The rearrangement joins TRBV28 to TRBJ1-5; D unclear. CDR1 and CDR2 (germline): MDHEN, SYDVKM. This CDR3 has 16 residues. CDR3 nucleotides: TGTACCAGCAGTCCGCTAGGGCGGGGTCGTAGTCAGCCCCAGCATTTT. Encoded protein: CTSSPLGRGRSQPQHF.

Many counts were recorded for this clonotype. The chain uses TRBV30 and TRBJ2-1; no clear D gene. CDR3 length: 10 amino acids. The germline V and J ends were trimmed by 5 bases and 5 bases, with 4 bases remaining between them. CDR1 is GTSNPN, CDR2 SVGIG, per germline (reference sequence). CDR3 protein: CAWGHNEQFF. CDR3 DNA: TGTGCCTGGGGTCACAATGAGCAGTTCTTC.

The V call is TRBV29-1, the J call TRBJ2-4; D tentatively fits TRBD1 or TRBD2 (5 bases each). V was shortened by 4 bases and J by 11 bases, with 27 bases between the two germline ends. Germline V lookup: CDR1 SQVTM, CDR2 ANQGSEA. This CDR3 comprises 16 residues. The CDR3 coding sequence is TGCAGCGTTGTAATATTGGTGGTAGGGGTCGGGGACGTTCAGTACTTC. This gives the protein CSVVILVVGVGDVQYF.

This clonotype is a singleton in its sample. A junction end diverges from the germline sequence, so it may reflect a read error. This chain connects TRBV28 to TRBJ1-5, with D perhaps matching TRBD1 (5 bases). The CDR3 covers 15 residues. The germline CDR1 and CDR2 sequences are MDHEN and SYDVKM. CDR3 DNA sequence: TGTGCCAGCAGTCACGACAGTATTAGCAATCAGCCCCAGCAATTC. Translation: CASSHDSISNQPQQF.

The chain carries TRBV12-3 or TRBV12-4 and TRBJ2-7; D not certain. Trimming shortened V by 4 bases and J by 2 bases, and 12 bases separated the two germline ends. The CDR3 has 14 residues. The chain's CDR3 is CASSSQIKTYEQYF. DNA of the CDR3: TGTGCCAGCAGTTCGCAGATAAAGACCTACGAGCAGTACTTC.

In regard to this clonotype: An end of the junction does not agree with germline; a read error may underlie this. This chain uses TRBV29-1 with TRBJ2-1; 8 positions agree with TRBD2. The CDR3 totals 15 residues. The V gene's germline CDR1 is SQVTM and CDR2 ANQGSEA. In DNA form, the CDR3 reads TGCAGCGTTGCTAGAACTAGCGGCTCCTACAATGAGCTGTTCTTC. This sequence encodes CSVARTSGSYNELFF.